Below are 15 T cell receptor beta chains sequenced from a single sample in a study of early stage breast cancer tumors. Here immunoSEQ multiplex PCR was the method, and the copy in TCRdb shows in-frame clones only, minus some. This repertoire shows about 31,000 clones, more than 65% found once; its top ten account for roughly 4.5%. Sequencing input: blood. Receptor source: a person aged 35-50 years with breast cancer.

V usage is TRBV5-5 and J usage is TRBJ2-2; D is possibly TRBD1 or TRBD2 (5 bases each). Germline lookup yields CDR1 SGHKS and CDR2 YYEKEE (reference sequence). V shed 0 bases and J shed 7 bases, with 10 bases lying between them. The CDR3 extends over 14 amino acids. The DNA for the CDR3 is TGTGCCAGCAGCTTGGGGCCAGGGAGCGGGGAGCTGTTTTTT. Its protein product is CASSLGPGSGELFF.

This chain connects TRBV7-2 to TRBJ2-3; D remains ambiguous. The CDR3 covers 13 residues. V lost 2 bases and J lost 14, with 17 bases in between. Germline assignment: CDR1 SGHTA and CDR2 FQGNSA. Written as DNA, the CDR3 is TGTGCCAGCAGCTTATTGGTAGGGCAGCCTATGTATTTT. It yields the protein CASSLLVGQPMYF.

This clone rates as medium-sized. The chain employs TRBV19 and TRBJ2-7, with 7 bases identical to TRBD1. Germline CDR1 reads LNHDA; CDR2 reads SQIVND (reference sequence). V shed 3 bases and J 3 bases; nucleotides not matched to a gene: 5. The CDR3 runs 14 residues. This chain's CDR3 is CASSIRGTIYEQYF. DNA for the CDR3: TGTGCCAGTAGTATCAGGGGGACAATCTACGAGCAGTACTTC.

This rearrangement joins TRBV4-2 to TRBJ2-3, with a possible D match to TRBD1 (6 bases). Trimming cost V 0 bases and J 3 bases, with 13 bases left between them. The CDR3 length is 16 residues. Germline CDR1 is LGHNA and CDR2 is YNFKEQ. The CDR3 spells CASSQEVPRGTDTQYF. The CDR3, as DNA: TGTGCCAGCAGCCAAGAGGTACCCAGGGGAACAGATACGCAGTATTTT.

The V gene is TRBV7-9, the J gene TRBJ2-3; maybe TRBD2 (6 bases). With 7 bases removed from V and 0 bases from J, the gap between germline ends came to 11 bases. Germline CDR1 SEHNR, CDR2 FQNEAQ (reference sequence). The CDR3 runs to 14 residues. As DNA, the CDR3 is TGTGCCAGCACCGAAGGGAGGAGCACAGATACGCAGTATTTT. This gives the protein CASTEGRSTDTQYF.

The rearrangement links TRBV7-2 to TRBJ2-7; TRBD1 matches at 7 bases. There are 14 residues in the CDR3. V was pared by 5 bases and J by 5 bases, with 9 bases of the junction left unmatched. Looked up from germline, CDR1 is SGHTA and CDR2 is FQGNSA. CDR3 sequence reads: CASSPPGQRHEQYF. The CDR3, as DNA: TGTGCCAGCAGCCCACCGGGACAGCGACACGAGCAGTACTTC.

The chain links TRBV18 to TRBJ1-1, with TRBD1 matching 8 bases. Germline CDR1 and CDR2: KGHSH and LQKENI. The trim removed 1 base at V and 3 bases at J, leaving 4 bases unmatched. The CDR3 consists of 15 residues. CDR3 residues: CASSPLTGVDTEAFF. The DNA of the CDR3 is TGTGCCAGCTCACCACTGACAGGGGTAGACACTGAAGCTTTCTTT. Combining the CDR3 with reference TRBV18 and TRBJ1-1 gives the whole variable domain NAGVMQNPRHLVRRRGQEARLRCSPMKGHSHVYWYRQLPEEGLKFMVYLQKENIIDESGMPKERFSAEFPKEGPSILRIQQVVRGDSAAYFCASSPLTGVDTEAFFGQGTRLTVV.

This chain links TRBV7-3 with TRBJ2-1; D remains unclear. The CDR3 spans 15 residues. Deletions cut 3 bases from V and 3 bases from J, with 12 bases between. Germline CDR1 is SGHTA and CDR2 is FQGTGA. In DNA, the CDR3 is TGTGCCAGCAGCTTGGGCTCAGGCCACTACAATGAGCAGTTCTTC. Protein product: CASSLGSGHYNEQFF.

The chain has TRBV6-5 and TRBJ2-1; 9 bases match TRBD1. The germline V gene encodes CDR1 MNHEY and CDR2 SVGAGI. V was clipped by 0 bases and J by 6 bases; unmatched bases: 3. The CDR3 length is 15 residues. The CDR3, as DNA: TGTGCCAGCAGTTACTCGGACAGGGGAGGCAATGAGCAGTTCTTC. Translated, it gives CASSYSDRGGNEQFF.

The V and J genes are TRBV5-8 and TRBJ2-7; TRBD2 matches at 11 bases. The junction had 10 bases not matched to a gene; V was cut back by 5 bases and J by 6 bases. Germline CDR1 SGHTS, CDR2 YDEGEE. The CDR3 has 15 amino acids. The CDR3 nucleotides are TGTGCCAGCAGTGGCGGGACTAGCGGCTCGCTCGAGCAGTACTTC. Protein sequence: CASSGGTSGSLEQYF.

The chain joins TRBV2 to TRBJ1-5, with D maybe TRBD1 (5 bases). Per germline, CDR1 SNHLY and CDR2 FYNNEI. V lost 5 bases, J lost 5 bases, and 10 bases lay in between. The CDR3 is 13 residues long. The CDR3 DNA follows: TGTGCCAGCAGTAGAGAGGGACATCAGCCCCAGCATTTT. Amino acids: CASSREGHQPQHF.

This chain uses TRBV7-2 with TRBJ2-7; 11 nucleotides match TRBD1. With V trimmed by 1 base and J by 3 bases, 5 bases remained unmatched. Per germline, CDR1 SGHTA and CDR2 FQGNSA. This CDR3 has 16 residues. CDR3 sequence (DNA): TGTGCCAGCAGCTTAGTGGCGGGACAGGGGGGCTACGAGCAGTACTTC. Translating it yields CASSLVAGQGGYEQYF.

The chain is built from TRBV2 and TRBJ1-1; a possible D gene is TRBD1 (5 bases). The CDR3 totals 13 residues. The germline V and J ends were trimmed by 7 bases and 4 bases, with 13 bases remaining between them. Germline V CDR1 and CDR2: SNHLY, FYNNEI. CDR3 nucleotide sequence: TGTGCCAGCATTGTTGGGGCAGCCACTGAAGCTTTCTTT. The encoded protein is CASIVGAATEAFF.

This sequence joins TRBV5-3 and TRBJ2-4; 10 positions match TRBD2. TRBV5-3 is annotated as an ORF whose role is uncertain. V lost 0 bases to trimming and J lost 1 base; unmatched junction nucleotides: 4. This CDR3 is 17 amino acids long. The CDR3 DNA is TGTGCCAGAAGCTTGGCTACTAGCGGGAAGGCCAAAAACATTCAGTACTTC. It codes for CARSLATSGKAKNIQYF.

V is TRBV4-3 and J is TRBJ2-3, with D possibly TRBD1 on 5 matching bases. Germline-derived CDR1 and CDR2 are LGHNA and YSLEER. The CDR3 sequence is 15 residues long. V gave up 6 bases and J gave up 1 base, with 14 bases separating them. The CDR3 spells CASRDTLVGTDTQYF. The CDR3 DNA reads TGCGCCAGCAGGGACACGTTAGTAGGCACAGATACGCAGTATTTT.